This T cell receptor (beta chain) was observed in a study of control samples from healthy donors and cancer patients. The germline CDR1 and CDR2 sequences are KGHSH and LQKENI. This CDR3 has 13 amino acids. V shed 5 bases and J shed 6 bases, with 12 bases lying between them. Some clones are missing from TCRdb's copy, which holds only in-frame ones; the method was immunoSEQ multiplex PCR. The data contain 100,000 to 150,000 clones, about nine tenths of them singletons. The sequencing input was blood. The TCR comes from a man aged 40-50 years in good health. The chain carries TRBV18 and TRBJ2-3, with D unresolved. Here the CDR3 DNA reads TGTGCCAGCTCATCGACCCTACGCGATACGCAGTATTTT. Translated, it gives CASSSTLRDTQYF.